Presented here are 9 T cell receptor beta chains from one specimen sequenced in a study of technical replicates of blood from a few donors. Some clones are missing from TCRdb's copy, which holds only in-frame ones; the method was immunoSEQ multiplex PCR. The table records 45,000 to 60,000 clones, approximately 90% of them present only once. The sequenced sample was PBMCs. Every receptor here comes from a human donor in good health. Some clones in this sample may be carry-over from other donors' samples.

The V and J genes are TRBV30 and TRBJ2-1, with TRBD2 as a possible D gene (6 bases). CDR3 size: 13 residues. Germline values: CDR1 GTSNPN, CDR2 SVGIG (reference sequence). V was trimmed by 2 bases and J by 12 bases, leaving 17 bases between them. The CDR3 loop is CAWSRDSSSGQFF. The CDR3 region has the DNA TGTGCCTGGAGTCGGGACTCTAGTTCGGGGCAGTTCTTC.

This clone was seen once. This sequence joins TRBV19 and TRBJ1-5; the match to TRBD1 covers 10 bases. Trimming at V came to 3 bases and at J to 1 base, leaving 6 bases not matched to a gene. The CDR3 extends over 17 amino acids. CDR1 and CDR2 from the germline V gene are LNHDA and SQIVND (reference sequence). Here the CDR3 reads CASSIIGQGGSNQPQHF. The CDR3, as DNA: TGTGCCAGTAGTATTATTGGACAGGGGGGGAGCAATCAGCCCCAGCATTTT.

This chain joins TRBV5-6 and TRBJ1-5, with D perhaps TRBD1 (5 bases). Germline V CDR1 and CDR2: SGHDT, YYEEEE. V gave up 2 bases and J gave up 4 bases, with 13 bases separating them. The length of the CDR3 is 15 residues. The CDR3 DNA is TGTGCCAGCAGCTTTGCGGGGGAGAGAAATCAGCCCCAGCATTTT. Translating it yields CASSFAGERNQPQHF.

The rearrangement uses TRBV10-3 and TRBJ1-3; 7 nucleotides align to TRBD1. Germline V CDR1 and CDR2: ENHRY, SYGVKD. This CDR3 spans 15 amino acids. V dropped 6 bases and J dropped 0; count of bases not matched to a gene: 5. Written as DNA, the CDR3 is TGTGCCATCAGGACAGGGTTCTCCTCTGGAAACACCATATATTTT. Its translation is CAIRTGFSSGNTIYF.

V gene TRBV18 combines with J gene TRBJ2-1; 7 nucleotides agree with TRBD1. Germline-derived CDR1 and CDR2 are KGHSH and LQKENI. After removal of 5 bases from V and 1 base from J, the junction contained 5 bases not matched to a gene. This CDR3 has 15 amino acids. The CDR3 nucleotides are TGTGCCAGCTCATTATACAGGGGTTCCTACAATGAGCAGTTCTTC. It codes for CASSLYRGSYNEQFF.

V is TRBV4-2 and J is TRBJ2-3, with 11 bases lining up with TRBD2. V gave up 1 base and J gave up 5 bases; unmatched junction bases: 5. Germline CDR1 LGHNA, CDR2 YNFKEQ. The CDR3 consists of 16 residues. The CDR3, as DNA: TGTGCCAGCAGCCAAGGTAGCGGGAGGGAGGGAGATACGCAGTATTTT. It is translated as CASSQGSGREGDTQYF.

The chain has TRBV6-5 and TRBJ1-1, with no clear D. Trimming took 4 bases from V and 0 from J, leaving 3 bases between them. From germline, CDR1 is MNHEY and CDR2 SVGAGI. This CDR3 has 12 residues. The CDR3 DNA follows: TGTGCCAGCAGTTCAGTGAACACTGAAGCTTTCTTT. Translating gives CASSSVNTEAFF.

The CDR3 bases are TGTGCCAGTAGTCCCCGGTTTGAACCCCCCGGGGAGCTGTTTTTT. This codes for CASSPRFEPPGELFF. J is TRBJ2-2 and V is TRBV19; D remains unclear. Germline assignment: CDR1 LNHDA and CDR2 SQIVND (reference sequence). This CDR3 contains 15 residues. V lost 5 bases and J lost 6, with 16 bases in between.

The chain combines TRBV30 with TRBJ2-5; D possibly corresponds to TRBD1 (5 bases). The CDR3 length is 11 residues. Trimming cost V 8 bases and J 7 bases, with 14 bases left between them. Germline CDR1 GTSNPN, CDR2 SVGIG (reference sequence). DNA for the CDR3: TGTGCCAGAGACAGTGGTGGGACCCAGTACTTC. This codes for CARDSGGTQYF.